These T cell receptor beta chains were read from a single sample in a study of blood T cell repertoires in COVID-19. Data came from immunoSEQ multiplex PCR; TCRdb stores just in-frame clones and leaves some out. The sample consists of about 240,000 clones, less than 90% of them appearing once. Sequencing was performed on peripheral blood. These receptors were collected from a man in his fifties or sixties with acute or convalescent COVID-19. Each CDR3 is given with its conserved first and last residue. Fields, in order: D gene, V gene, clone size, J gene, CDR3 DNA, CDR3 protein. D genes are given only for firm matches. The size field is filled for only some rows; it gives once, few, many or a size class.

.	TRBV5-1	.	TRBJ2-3	TGCGCCAGCAGCTTGTCCCTCGGTAAATCAGATACGCAGTATTTT	CASSLSLGKSDTQYF
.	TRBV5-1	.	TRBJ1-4	TGCGCCAGCAGCCCATCGCCCGACACGGTCCCCCGAGAAAAACTGTTTTTT	CASSPSPDTVPREKLFF
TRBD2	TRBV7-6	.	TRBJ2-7	TGTGCCAGCAGCTTGCAGCGGGAGGGGTACGAGCAGTACTTC	CASSLQREGYEQYF
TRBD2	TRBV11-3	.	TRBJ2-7	TGTGCCAGCAGCCCCCCGGGAGGGGTCGAGCAGTACTTC	CASSPPGGVEQYF
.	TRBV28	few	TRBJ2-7	TGTGCCAGCCACTTTACAGGGAGAGCTAGCTCCGAGCAGTACTTC	CASHFTGRASSEQYF
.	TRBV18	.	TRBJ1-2	TGTGCCAGCTCAACGGAAGAGGAAGGCTACACCTTC	CASSTEEEGYTF
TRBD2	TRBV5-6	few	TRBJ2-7	TGTGCCAGCAGCTTGGAACTAGCGGGTGTCTACGAGCAGTACTTC	CASSLELAGVYEQYF
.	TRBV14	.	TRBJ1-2	TGTGCCAGCAGCCAAGATCTTGACTATGGCTACACCTTC	CASSQDLDYGYTF
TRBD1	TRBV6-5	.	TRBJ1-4	TGTGCCAGCAGTTCGGGACAGGGTGGTGAAAAACTGTTTTTT	CASSSGQGGEKLFF
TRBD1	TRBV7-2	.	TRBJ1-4	TGTGCCAGCAGCCCAACCGGGACAGGGGTAGAAAAACTGTTTTTT	CASSPTGTGVEKLFF
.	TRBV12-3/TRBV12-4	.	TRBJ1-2	TGTGCCAGCAGTTTAGAGATAGACTATGGCTACACCTTC	CASSLEIDYGYTF
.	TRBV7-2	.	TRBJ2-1	TGTGCCAGCAGCTTTGGGCCAGACGAGCAGTTCTTC	CASSFGPDEQFF
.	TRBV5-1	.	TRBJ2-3	TGCGCCAGCAGCCTGGGAGGTTTAGATACGCAGTATTTT	CASSLGGLDTQYF
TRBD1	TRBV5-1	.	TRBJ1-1	TGCGCCAGCAGCCTAACCTCAGGGGGCGGGAGCAACACTGAAGCTTTCTTT	CASSLTSGGGSNTEAFF
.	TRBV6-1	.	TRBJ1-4	TGTGCCAGCAGTGAATTGGGCAGAAATGAAAAACTGTTTTTT	CASSELGRNEKLFF
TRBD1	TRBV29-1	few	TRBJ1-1	TGCAGCGTTGGTCAGGGGGCAGTCACTGAAGCTTTCTTT	CSVGQGAVTEAFF
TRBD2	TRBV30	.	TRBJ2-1	TGTGCCTGGAGCGGGGGGGGAAACAATGAGCAGTTCTTC	CAWSGGGNNEQFF
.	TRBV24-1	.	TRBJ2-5	TGTGCCACCAGTGATAGAACAGTCAGTGAGACCCAGTACTTC	CATSDRTVSETQYF
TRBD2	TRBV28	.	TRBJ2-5	TGTGCCAGCAGCCGAGGGACTAGCGGGAGAGGGGGGGGAGAGACCCAGTACTTC	CASSRGTSGRGGGETQYF
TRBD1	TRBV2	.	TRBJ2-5	TGTGCCAGCAGGGGAGGACAGGGAAGGGTGACCCAGTACTTC	CASRGGQGRVTQYF
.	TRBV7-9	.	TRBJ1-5	TGTGCCAGCAGCTTTCAAAATCAGCCCCAGCATTTT	CASSFQNQPQHF
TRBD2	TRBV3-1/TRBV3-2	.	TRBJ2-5	TGTGCCAGCAGCCAACCGGGACTAGCGGATCACGAGCCGGAGACCCAGTACTTC	CASSQPGLADHEPETQYF
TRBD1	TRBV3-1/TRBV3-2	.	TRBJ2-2	TGTGCCAGCAGTCAGACAGGGACCGGGGAGCTGTTTTTT	CASSQTGTGELFF
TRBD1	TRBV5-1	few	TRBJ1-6	TGCGCCAGCAGCGATCTGGACAGGGGGGACGATAATTCACCCCTCCACTTT	CASSDLDRGDDNSPLHF
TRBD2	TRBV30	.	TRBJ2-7	TGTGCCTGGAGTGAAAGCGTTTTCGGGCTAGCGGAGTCGTCCTACGAGCAGTACTTC	CAWSESVFGLAESSYEQYF
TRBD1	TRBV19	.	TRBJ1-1	TGTGCCAGTAGTCCGGGACAGGGGAACACTGAAGCTTTCTTT	CASSPGQGNTEAFF